The clone carrying this T cell receptor beta chain was detected only once. The antigen remains unidentified. The germline CDR1 and CDR2 sequences are SGDLS and YYNGEE. V shed 0 bases and J shed 3 bases, with 19 bases lying between them. There are 17 residues in the CDR3. Treatment reported: over 15 received Ad26.COV2.S at low or high dose, single or two shots; a few received placebo; per-sample allocation not given. Sampling was performed 63 days after the first vaccine or placebo injection. Its platform was an Ad26 vector, and its expressed antigen was Wuhan-strain SARS-CoV-2 spike. Sequenced by immunoSEQ multiplex PCR; TCRdb stores in-frame clones only, minus some. The table includes hundreds of thousands of clones, 90% detected once. This specimen belongs to a study of Ad26.COV2.S vaccination and SARS-CoV-2 variants. As for the study in general: Intramuscular Ad26.COV2.S at 5x10^10 or 1x10^11 viral particles.

The study, taken as a whole, reports: Substantial breadth in spike-specific CD8+ and CD4+ T cell responses was reportedly seen after vaccination. Non-spike TCR breadth showed similarity between vaccine and placebo recipients.

The rearrangement joins TRBV9 to TRBJ2-7; no reliable D call. The specimen was peripheral blood, collected in a trial of Ad26.COV2.S vaccine versus placebo. This TCR derives from a person between 18 and 65 years old who received the Ad26.COV2.S COVID-19 vaccine or a placebo. CDR3 coding DNA: TGTGCCAGCAGCGTAGTTCTGCCCCCGAATGATCACTACGAGCAGTACTTC. It specifies CASSVVLPPNDHYEQYF.